This T cell receptor beta chain is from a study of molecular identifiers for immune sequencing clone quantification. Whole-study results and caveats: Reports indicate spiked Jurkat TCR RNA from one cell could be found among roughly 980,000 naive cells.

TCRdb passed the PCR reads through MiXCR, listing each CDR3 protein once. The table has about 97,000 distinct CDR3 sequences, about 35% seen once. The CDR3 has 11 residues. Trimming cost V 0 bases and J 4 bases, with 4 bases left between them. Germline V gene data show CDR1 as DFQATT and CDR2 as SNEGSKA (reference sequence). This clonotype was recorded many times. Its antigen is not known. The sample comprised naive CD8+ T cells from blood, with Jurkat cell RNA spiked in. The subset here: FACS-sorted CD8+CD4-CCR7+CD45RA+ naive T cells. V gene TRBV20-1 combines with J gene TRBJ2-7; unclear D gene. The sequence came from a human donor in good health. Some libraries in this study had Jurkat cell RNA spiked in. CDR3 nucleotide sequence: TGCAGTGCTAGAGAAGGGTACGAGCAGTACTTC. Protein product: CSAREGYEQYF.